The 20 T cell receptor beta chains given below trace back to one sample, sequenced in a study of molecular identifiers for immune sequencing clone quantification. TCRdb re-called the PCR reads through MiXCR, storing one row per CDR3 protein. Of tens of thousands of distinct CDR3 sequences listed, around 18% were seen once; the top ten hold around 1.5%. The specimen sequenced was naive CD8+ T cells from blood, with Jurkat cell RNA spiked in. This sample's subset: FACS-sorted CD8+CD4-CCR7+CD45RA+ naive T cells. These receptors were collected from a human donor in good health. Some libraries in this study had Jurkat cell RNA spiked in.

This clonotype has ten or more counts. V and J are TRBV7-6 and TRBJ1-1; 7 nucleotides agree with TRBD1. The CDR3 extends over 16 amino acids. Trimming removed 6 bases from V and 1 base from J; junction bases left unmatched: 11. Per germline, CDR1 SGHVS and CDR2 FNYEAQ. The CDR3 bases are TGTGCCAGCAGTTCGCAACAGGGGCCCAGGAACACTGAAGCTTTCTTT. Protein sequence: CASSSQQGPRNTEAFF.

This clonotype was seen repeatedly, ten times or more. This rearrangement joins TRBV5-6 to TRBJ2-3, with 8 bases matching TRBD2. The CDR3 is made up of 17 amino acids. Germline CDR1 reads SGHDT; CDR2 reads YYEEEE. The J segment lost 5 bases and the V segment lost 3 bases, leaving 14 bases of the junction unmatched. CDR3: CASSSPLPGGPGDTQYF. Written as DNA, the CDR3 is TGTGCCAGCAGCTCCCCCCTTCCGGGAGGGCCAGGAGATACGCAGTATTTT.

The table lists this clonotype with many counts. This rearrangement joins TRBV10-3 to TRBJ2-1; 7 bases align to TRBD1. The V and J ends lost 3 bases and 5 bases, in that order; junction bases with no gene match: 4. Germline CDR1 ENHRY, CDR2 SYGVKD. The CDR3 length is 14 residues. CDR3 coding DNA: TGTGCCATCAGTGACCCAGGGGGTAACAATGAGCAGTTCTTC. It translates to CAISDPGGNNEQFF.

The V and J genes are TRBV7-8 and TRBJ1-1, with D possibly matching TRBD1 (6 bases). Germline loops: CDR1 SGHVS, CDR2 FQNEAQ. V lost 6 bases and J lost 6, with 17 bases in between. The CDR3 extends over 14 amino acids. The CDR3 spells CASSLGGGTPEAFF. In nucleotides, the CDR3 is TGTGCCAGCAGTCTAGGGGGGGGGACACCTGAAGCTTTCTTT.

This clonotype has a count of ten or more. The chain uses TRBV4-1 and TRBJ2-1; 7 bases are shared with TRBD2. CDR1 and CDR2 from the germline V gene are MGHRA and YSYEKL. The CDR3 runs to 14 residues. V gave up 0 bases and J gave up 8 bases; unmatched junction bases: 4. Here the CDR3 reads CASSQDAGRDEQFF. In DNA form, the CDR3 reads TGCGCCAGCAGCCAAGATGCAGGGAGGGATGAGCAGTTCTTC.

As for this clonotype: One base away lies a much larger clone, so this may be a sequencing read error. Here the CDR3 reads CACTNWGNQPQHF. The CDR3 region has the DNA TGTGCCTGCACCAACTGGGGCAATCAGCCCCAGCATTTT. V and J are TRBV7-2 and TRBJ1-5; no reliable D call. V lost 11 bases, J lost 2 bases, and 13 bases lay in between. CDR3 size: 13 residues. CDR1 is SGHTA and CDR2 is FQGNSA in the germline V gene.

Of note for this clonotype: Just one base apart from a much larger clone, this may be a read error. CDR3 in amino acids: CANSGWRNEQFF. The CDR3 nucleotides are TGTGCCAACAGCGGGTGGCGCAATGAGCAGTTCTTC. The V call is TRBV7-9, the J call TRBJ2-1, with a weak D call TRBD2 (6 bases). CDR3 length equals 12 residues. Germline V gene data show CDR1 as SEHNR and CDR2 as FQNEAQ (reference sequence).

This chain links TRBV5-8 with TRBJ1-1, with 10 nucleotides matching TRBD1. J lost 4 bases, V lost 4 bases, and 13 bases had no gene match. CDR3 length equals 17 residues. CDR1 and CDR2 (germline): SGHTS, YDEGEE. Written as DNA, the CDR3 is TGTGCCAGCAGCCCGGGGGGGGACAGGGGATTTACCACTGAAGCTTTCTTT. Encoded protein: CASSPGGDRGFTTEAFF. Complete variable domain (other parts from reference TRBV5-8 and TRBJ1-1): EAGVTQSPTHLIKTRGQQATLRCSPISGHTSVYWYQQALGLGLQFLLWYDEGEERNRGNFPPRFSGRQFPNYSSELNVNALELEDSALYLCASSPGGDRGFTTEAFFGQGTRLTVV.

The genes are TRBV7-8 and TRBJ2-1, with TRBD2 matching 7 bases. The CDR3 is 19 residues long. CDR1 and CDR2 (germline): SGHVS, FQNEAQ. Trimming removed 5 bases from V and 4 bases from J; junction bases left unmatched: 20. CDR3 protein: CASSPGLSPSSGLYNEQFF. CDR3 nucleotides: TGTGCCAGCAGCCCGGGCCTTTCCCCTTCTAGCGGCTTATACAATGAGCAGTTCTTC.

The chain has TRBV11-1 and TRBJ2-2, with D perhaps TRBD2 (6 bases). With 2 bases removed from V and 6 bases from J, the gap between germline ends came to 19 bases. The CDR3 runs to 17 residues. Germline V CDR1 and CDR2: SGHAT, FQDESV (reference sequence). The CDR3 region is CASSLFLEGRSAGELFF. CDR3 nucleotides: TGTGCCAGCAGCTTATTCTTGGAGGGTCGTTCTGCCGGGGAGCTGTTTTTT. Supplemented by reference TRBV11-1 and TRBJ2-2, the full variable domain reads EAEVAQSPRYKITEKSQAVAFWCDPISGHATLYWYRQILGQGPELLVQFQDESVVDDSQLPKDRFSAERLKGVDSTLKIQPAELGDSAMYLCASSLFLEGRSAGELFFGEGSRLTVL.

This clonotype was recorded many times. This sequence joins TRBV7-2 and TRBJ1-5, with D hard to call. Trimming stripped 8 bases from V and 4 bases from J, with 18 bases between. The CDR3 spans 15 residues. Germline V gene sequence: CDR1 SGHTA, CDR2 FQGNSA. This CDR3 reads CASAPFHTANQPQHF. The CDR3 coding sequence is TGTGCCAGCGCACCGTTCCACACCGCTAATCAGCCCCAGCATTTT.

This clonotype occurred a few times. This clone may be a read error of a much larger clone one base away. The rearrangement joins TRBV19 to TRBJ2-3; TRBD2 matches 8 bases. Germline loops: CDR1 LNHDA, CDR2 SQIVND (reference sequence). This CDR3 comprises 18 residues. CDR3 in amino acids: CTSSIFVVLADYTDTQYF. CDR3 DNA: TGTACCAGTAGTATATTTGTCGTACTAGCGGATTACACAGATACGCAGTATTTT.

With regard to this clonotype: This may come from a read error, since a much larger clone is one base off. This chain links TRBV29-1 with TRBJ2-7; D may be TRBD1 (6 bases). The CDR3 sequence is 13 residues long. V was trimmed by 1 base and J by 6 bases, leaving 13 bases between them. Germline CDR1 SQVTM, CDR2 ANQGSEA. CDR3 amino acids: CSVEAGESGEQYF. DNA of the CDR3: TGCAGCGTTGAAGCAGGGGAGTCGGGCGAGCAGTACTTC.

As for this clonotype: This may arise from a read error, as a much more abundant clone is one base away. This rearrangement joins TRBV3-1 to TRBJ2-5, with D possibly TRBD2 on 5 matching bases. CDR1 and CDR2 from the germline V gene are LGHDT and YNNKEL (reference sequence). The CDR3 is made up of 16 amino acids. CDR3 in DNA: TGTGTCAGCAGCCATATTGCGGGCAATTCGCAAGAGACCCAGTACTTC. This gives the protein CVSSHIAGNSQETQYF.

The chain uses TRBV5-3 and TRBJ2-5; possible D gene TRBD2, 6 bases. TRBV5-3 carries the ORF label, with uncertain function. The CDR3 consists of 13 residues. V was cut by 5 bases and J by 4 bases, with 12 bases left in between. The DNA of the CDR3 is TGTGCCAGAAGACGTAGCGGAGTAGAGACCCAGTACTTC. Translation: CARRRSGVETQYF.

This clonotype was observed many times. In DNA form, the CDR3 reads TGTGCCAGCAGTCCCGGGACAGGGTCCAACGAGCAGTACTTC. As protein: CASSPGTGSNEQYF. The chain has TRBV27 and TRBJ2-7; 9 bases match TRBD1. The junction had 7 bases not matched to a gene; V was cut back by 5 bases and J by 5 bases. Germline CDR1 reads MNHEY; CDR2 reads SMNVEV (reference sequence). CDR3 length equals 14 residues.

This clonotype was counted ten times or more. The chain employs TRBV2 and TRBJ1-5, with D perhaps matching TRBD1 (5 bases). This CDR3 spans 14 amino acids. V dropped 1 base and J dropped 7 bases, with 11 bases sitting between them. Germline values: CDR1 SNHLY, CDR2 FYNNEI. The chain's CDR3 is CASSEEGKPQPQHF. As DNA, the CDR3 is TGTGCCAGCAGTGAAGAGGGGAAACCCCAGCCCCAGCATTTT.

The chain combines TRBV12-5 with TRBJ1-1; TRBD1 matches at 8 bases. The CDR3 sequence is 21 residues long. The V gene's germline CDR1 is LGHNT and CDR2 FRNRAP. V was clipped by 0 bases and J by 1 base; unmatched bases: 19. CDR3 sequence (DNA): TGTGCTAGTGGTTTGGTACGGTCTTTCTCGCAGGGGGCTCGGGCGAACACTGAAGCTTTCTTT. It is translated as CASGLVRSFSQGARANTEAFF. Together with reference TRBV12-5 and TRBJ1-1, the CDR3 gives the full variable domain: DARVTQTPRHKVTEMGQEVTMRCQPILGHNTVFWYRQTMMQGLELLAYFRNRAPLDDSGMPKDRFSAEMPDATLATLKIQPSEPRDSAVYFCASGLVRSFSQGARANTEAFFGQGTRLTVV.

At least ten counts were recorded for this clonotype. The chain is built from TRBV6-2 or TRBV6-3 and TRBJ2-1; D is undetermined. V lost 4 bases to trimming and J lost 6 bases, with 7 bases between them. The CDR3 runs to 12 residues. Germline lookup yields CDR1 MNHEY and CDR2 SVGEGT. The CDR3 DNA reads as TGTGCCAGCAGTTGGGGTCTCAATGAGCAGTTCTTC. It specifies CASSWGLNEQFF.

This clonotype was seen at least ten times. The chain is built from TRBV6-5 and TRBJ2-7; 10 positions agree with TRBD2. Germline CDR1 MNHEY, CDR2 SVGAGI. J was trimmed by 4 bases and V by 7 bases; bases with no gene match: 7. This CDR3 is built from 14 residues. CDR3 in amino acids: CASKGLAEIYEQYF. The CDR3 DNA follows: TGTGCCAGCAAAGGACTAGCGGAGATATACGAGCAGTACTTC.